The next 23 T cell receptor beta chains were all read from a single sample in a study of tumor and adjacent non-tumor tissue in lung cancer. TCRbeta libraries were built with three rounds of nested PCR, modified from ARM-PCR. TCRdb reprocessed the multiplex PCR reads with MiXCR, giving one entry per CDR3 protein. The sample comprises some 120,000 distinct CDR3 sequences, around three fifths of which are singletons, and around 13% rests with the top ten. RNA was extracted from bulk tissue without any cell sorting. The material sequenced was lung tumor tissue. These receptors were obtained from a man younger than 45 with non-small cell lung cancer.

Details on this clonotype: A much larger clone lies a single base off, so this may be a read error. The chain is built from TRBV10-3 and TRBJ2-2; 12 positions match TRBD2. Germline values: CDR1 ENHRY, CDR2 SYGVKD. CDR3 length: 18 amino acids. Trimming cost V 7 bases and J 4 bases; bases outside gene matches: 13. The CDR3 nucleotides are TGTGCCATCACCGCGGCTAGCGGGGGGGCCTTTCGCACCGGGGAGCTGTTTTTT. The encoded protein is CAITAASGGAFRTGELFF.

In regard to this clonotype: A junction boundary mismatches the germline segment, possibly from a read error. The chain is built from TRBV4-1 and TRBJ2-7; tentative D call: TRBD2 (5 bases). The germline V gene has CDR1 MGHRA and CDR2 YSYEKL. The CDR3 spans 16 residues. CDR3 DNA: TGCGCCAGCAGTCAAGATGAGAGAGGGTTGACCTACAAGCAGTACTTC. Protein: CASSQDERGLTYKQYF.

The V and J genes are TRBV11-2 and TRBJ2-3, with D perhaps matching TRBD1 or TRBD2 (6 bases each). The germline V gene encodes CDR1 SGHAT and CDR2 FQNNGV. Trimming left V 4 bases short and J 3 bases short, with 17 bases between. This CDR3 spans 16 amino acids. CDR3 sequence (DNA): TGTGCCAGCAGCTCAACTCTAGGAGGGGGAACAGATACGCAGTATTTT. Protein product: CASSSTLGGGTDTQYF.

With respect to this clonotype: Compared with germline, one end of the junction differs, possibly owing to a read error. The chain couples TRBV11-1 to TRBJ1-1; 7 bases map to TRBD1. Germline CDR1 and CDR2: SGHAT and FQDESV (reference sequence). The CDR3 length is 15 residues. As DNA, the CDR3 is TGTGCCAACAGCTTATCCACAGGGGCTGACACTGAAGCTTTCTTT. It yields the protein CANSLSTGADTEAFF.

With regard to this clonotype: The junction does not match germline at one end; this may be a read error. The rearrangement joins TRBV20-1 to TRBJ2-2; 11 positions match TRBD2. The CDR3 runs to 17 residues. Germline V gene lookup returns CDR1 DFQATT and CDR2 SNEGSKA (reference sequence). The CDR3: CSARAASGRSNTGVLFF. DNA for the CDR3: TGCAGTGCTAGAGCGGCTAGCGGGAGGTCGAACACTGGGGTGCTGTTTTTT.

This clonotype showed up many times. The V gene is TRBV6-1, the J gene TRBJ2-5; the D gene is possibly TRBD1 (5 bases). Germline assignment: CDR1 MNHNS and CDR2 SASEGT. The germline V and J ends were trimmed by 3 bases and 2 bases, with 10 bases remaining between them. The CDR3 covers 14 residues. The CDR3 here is CASSDAPGQETQYF. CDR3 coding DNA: TGTGCCAGCAGTGATGCCCCAGGGCAAGAGACCCAGTACTTC.

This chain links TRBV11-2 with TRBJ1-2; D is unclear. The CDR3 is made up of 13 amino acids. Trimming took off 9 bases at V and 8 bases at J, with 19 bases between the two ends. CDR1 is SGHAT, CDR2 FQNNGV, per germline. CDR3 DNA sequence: TGTGCCAGTAGCACCGGGATAGTGGACGGCTACACCTTC. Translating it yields CASSTGIVDGYTF.

CDR3 in DNA: TGTGCCAGCAGCTCACCAAACACTGAAGCTTTCTTT. It specifies CASSSPNTEAFF. V and J are TRBV11-2 and TRBJ1-1; no clear D gene. The CDR3 is 12 amino acids. With 4 bases removed from V and 2 bases from J, the gap between germline ends came to 5 bases. Germline V gives CDR1 SGHAT, CDR2 FQNNGV.

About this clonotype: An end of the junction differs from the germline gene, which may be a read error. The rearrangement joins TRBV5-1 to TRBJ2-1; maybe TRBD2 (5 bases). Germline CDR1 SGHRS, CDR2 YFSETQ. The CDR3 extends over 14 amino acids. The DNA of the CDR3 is TGCGCCAGCAGGCACGTAGCGCCCTACAATGAACAGTTCTTC. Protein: CASRHVAPYNEQFF.

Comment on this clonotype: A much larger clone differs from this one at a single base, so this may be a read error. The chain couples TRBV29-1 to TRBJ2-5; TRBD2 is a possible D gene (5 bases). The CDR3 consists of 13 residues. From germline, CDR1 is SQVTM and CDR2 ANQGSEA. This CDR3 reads CSVEAGAAEIQYF. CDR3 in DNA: TGCAGCGTTGAAGCAGGAGCGGCTGAGATCCAGTACTTC.

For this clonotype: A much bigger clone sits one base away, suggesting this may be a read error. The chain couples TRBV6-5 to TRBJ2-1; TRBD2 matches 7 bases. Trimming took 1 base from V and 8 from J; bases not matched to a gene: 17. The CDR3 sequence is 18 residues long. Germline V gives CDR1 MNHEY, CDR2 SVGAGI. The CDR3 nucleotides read TGTGCCAGCAGTTACTTTCTCCCCGGACTACCGGGAGGCCATGAGCAGTTCTTC. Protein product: CASSYFLPGLPGGHEQFF.

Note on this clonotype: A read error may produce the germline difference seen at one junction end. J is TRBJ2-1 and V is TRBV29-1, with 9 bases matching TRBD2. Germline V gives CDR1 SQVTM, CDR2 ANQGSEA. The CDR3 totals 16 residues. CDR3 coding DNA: TGCAGCGTTGGGGTACTAGCGGGTCCTCTTGCGGATGAGCAGTCCTTC. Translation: CSVGVLAGPLADEQSF.

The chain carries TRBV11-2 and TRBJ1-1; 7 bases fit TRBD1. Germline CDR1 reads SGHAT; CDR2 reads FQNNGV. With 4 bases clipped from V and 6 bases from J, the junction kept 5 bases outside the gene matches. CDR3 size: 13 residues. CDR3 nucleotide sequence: TGTGCCAGCAGCTCAAACACAGGGGCTGAAGCTTTCTTT. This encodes CASSSNTGAEAFF.

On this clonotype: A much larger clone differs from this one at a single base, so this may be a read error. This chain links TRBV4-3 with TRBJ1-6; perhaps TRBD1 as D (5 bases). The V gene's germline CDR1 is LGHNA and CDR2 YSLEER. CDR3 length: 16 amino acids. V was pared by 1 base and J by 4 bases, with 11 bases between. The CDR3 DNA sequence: TGCGCCAGCAGCCAAGGAGGGGCATCTTATAATTCACCCCTCCACTTT. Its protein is CASSQGGASYNSPLHF.

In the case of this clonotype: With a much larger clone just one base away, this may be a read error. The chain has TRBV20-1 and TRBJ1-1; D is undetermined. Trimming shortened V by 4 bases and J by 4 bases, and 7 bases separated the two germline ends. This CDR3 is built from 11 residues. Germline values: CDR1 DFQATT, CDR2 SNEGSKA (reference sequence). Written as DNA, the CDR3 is TGCAGTGCTACTTCGGTCACTGAAGCTTTCTTT. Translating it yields CSATSVTEAFF.

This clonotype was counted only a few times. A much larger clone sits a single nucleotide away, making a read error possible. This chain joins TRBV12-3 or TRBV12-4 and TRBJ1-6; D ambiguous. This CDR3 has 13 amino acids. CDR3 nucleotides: TGTGCCAGGAGTTCCGGGCCCACTTCACCCCTCCACTTT. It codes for CARSSGPTSPLHF.

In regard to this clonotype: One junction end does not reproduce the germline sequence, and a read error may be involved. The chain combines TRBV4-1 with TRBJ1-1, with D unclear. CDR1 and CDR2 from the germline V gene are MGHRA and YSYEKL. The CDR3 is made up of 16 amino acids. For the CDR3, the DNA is TGCGCCAGTAGCCAAGGGTTGCTGGCACCTAACACTGAAGCTTCCTTT. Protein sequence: CASSQGLLAPNTEASF.

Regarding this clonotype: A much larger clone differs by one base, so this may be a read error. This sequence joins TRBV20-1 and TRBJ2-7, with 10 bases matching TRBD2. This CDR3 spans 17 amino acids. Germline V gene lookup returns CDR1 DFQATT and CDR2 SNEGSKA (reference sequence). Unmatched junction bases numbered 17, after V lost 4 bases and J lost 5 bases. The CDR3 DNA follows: TGCAGTGCTATTTCCCCGGGACTAGCGAGAGGGGTGAACGAGCAGTACTTC. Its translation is CSAISPGLARGVNEQYF.

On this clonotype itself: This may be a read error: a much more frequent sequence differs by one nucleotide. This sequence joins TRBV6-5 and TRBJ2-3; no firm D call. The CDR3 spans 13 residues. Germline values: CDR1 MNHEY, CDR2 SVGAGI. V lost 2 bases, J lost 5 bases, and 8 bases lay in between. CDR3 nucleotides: TGTGCCAGCAGTTACCCCCTGGGAGATACGCAGTATTTT. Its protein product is CASSYPLGDTQYF.

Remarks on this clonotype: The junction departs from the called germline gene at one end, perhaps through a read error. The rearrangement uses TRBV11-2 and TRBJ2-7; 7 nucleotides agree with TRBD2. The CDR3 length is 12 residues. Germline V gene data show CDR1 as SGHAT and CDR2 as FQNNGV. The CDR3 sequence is CASSLRRGEQYF. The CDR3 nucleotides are TGTGCCAGCAGCTTAAGACGGGGGGAGCAGTATTTC.

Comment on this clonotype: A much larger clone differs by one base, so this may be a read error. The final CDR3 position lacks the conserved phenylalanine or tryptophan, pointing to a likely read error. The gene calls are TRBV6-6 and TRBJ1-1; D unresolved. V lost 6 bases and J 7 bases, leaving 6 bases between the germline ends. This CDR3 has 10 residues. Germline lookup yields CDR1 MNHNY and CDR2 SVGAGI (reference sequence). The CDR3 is CASRRDEAFS. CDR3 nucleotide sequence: TGTGCCAGCAGAAGAGATGAAGCTTTCTCT.

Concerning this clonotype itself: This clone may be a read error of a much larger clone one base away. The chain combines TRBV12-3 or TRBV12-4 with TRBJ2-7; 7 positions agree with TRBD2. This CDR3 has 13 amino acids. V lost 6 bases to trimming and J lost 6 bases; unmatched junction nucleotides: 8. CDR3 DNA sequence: TGTGCCAGCAGCCCGACGGGGGGATGCGAGCAGTACTTC. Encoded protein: CASSPTGGCEQYF.

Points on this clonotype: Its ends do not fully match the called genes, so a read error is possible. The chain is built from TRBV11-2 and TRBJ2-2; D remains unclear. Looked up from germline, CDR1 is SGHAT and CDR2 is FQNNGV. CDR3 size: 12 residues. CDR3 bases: TGTGCCAGTAGCAGAAACACCTGGGAGCTGTTTTTT. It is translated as CASSRNTWELFF.